Following are 30 T cell receptor beta chains from one sample sequenced in a study of T cell changes during pregnancy in multiple sclerosis. Assay used: immunoSEQ multiplex PCR; TCRdb lists only in-frame clones, some missing. This table has some 85,000 clones, 90% to 95% appearing once. Sequenced material: peripheral blood, taken in the second trimester of pregnancy. The receptors derive from a female donor in good health, enrolled as a control in a pregnancy study.

V and J are TRBV7-9 and TRBJ2-3, with D maybe TRBD1 (5 bases). The CDR3 has 15 residues. Trimming left V 8 bases short and J 2 bases short, with 17 bases between. CDR1 and CDR2 from the germline V gene are SEHNR and FQNEAQ (reference sequence). CDR3 DNA sequence: TGTGCCAGCGGTAGTCAGGGAATAGTCACAGATACGCAGTATTTT. Residues: CASGSQGIVTDTQYF.

CDR3 nucleotide sequence: TGTGCCAGCAGCTCCCGTAGCGGGGGGGCCCCAGATACGCAGTATTTT. Amino acids: CASSSRSGGAPDTQYF. The genes are TRBV13 and TRBJ2-3; 11 nucleotides line up with TRBD2. J lost 4 bases, V lost 4 bases, and 7 bases had no gene match. CDR1 and CDR2 from the germline V gene are PRHDT and FYEKMQ (reference sequence). CDR3 length equals 16 residues. Supplemented by reference TRBV13 and TRBJ2-3, the full variable domain reads AAGVIQSPRHLIKEKRETATLKCYPIPRHDTVYWYQQGPGQDPQFLISFYEKMQSDKGSIPDRFSAQQFSDYHSELNMSSLELGDSALYFCASSSRSGGAPDTQYFGPGTRLTVL.

The chain joins TRBV7-6 to TRBJ2-5, with D hard to call. The germline V gene has CDR1 SGHVS and CDR2 FNYEAQ. The V end lost 1 base, the J end lost 0 bases, and 9 bases lay between the germline ends. The length of the CDR3 is 15 residues. In DNA form, the CDR3 reads TGTGCCAGCAGCTTAGGTTCCGAGTACCAAGAGACCCAGTACTTC. Protein product: CASSLGSEYQETQYF.

The chain combines TRBV7-8 with TRBJ2-1; 7 nucleotides agree with TRBD1. Germline CDR1 SGHVS, CDR2 FQNEAQ. V shed 7 bases and J 9 bases; nucleotides not matched to a gene: 12. The CDR3 has 14 amino acids. CDR3 in DNA: TGTGCCAGCAACTTCGGGACAGCCGAAAGTGAGCAGTTCTTC. Translation gives CASNFGTAESEQFF.

This chain joins TRBV6-1 and TRBJ2-5; D gene ambiguous. CDR1 is MNHNS and CDR2 is SASEGT in the germline V gene. CDR3 size: 14 residues. Trimming removed 1 base at V and 5 bases at J, with 11 bases between. CDR3 DNA sequence: TGTGCCAGCAGTGAAGTTAGGAGTTCGGAGACCCAGTACTTC. It encodes CASSEVRSSETQYF.

The chain uses TRBV5-8 and TRBJ1-3, with 9 bases that match TRBD1. This CDR3 is built from 20 residues. V dropped 5 bases and J dropped 0; count of bases not matched to a gene: 18. The germline V gene has CDR1 SGHTS and CDR2 YDEGEE. CDR3: CASSRVYGQGMNNSGNTIYF. The CDR3 DNA reads TGTGCCAGCAGTCGGGTATACGGACAGGGGATGAACAACTCTGGAAACACCATATATTTT.

This clone showed up just once. V usage is TRBV7-9 and J usage is TRBJ1-2; D unresolved. The CDR3 length is 11 residues. Germline V gene sequence: CDR1 SEHNR, CDR2 FQNEAQ (reference sequence). Trimming took off 3 bases at V and 4 bases at J, with 3 bases between the two ends. The CDR3 reads CASSFLYGYTF. The DNA of the CDR3 is TGTGCCAGCAGCTTCCTCTATGGCTACACCTTC.

The chain combines TRBV27 with TRBJ1-4, with TRBD1 matching over 8 bases. The V gene's germline CDR1 is MNHEY and CDR2 SMNVEV (reference sequence). Trimming removed 5 bases from V and 3 bases from J; junction bases left unmatched: 8. The CDR3 covers 16 residues. The CDR3 DNA sequence: TGTGCCAGCAGTCTAATCAGGGGGCTGGCTAATGAAAAACTGTTTTTT. The encoded protein is CASSLIRGLANEKLFF.

CDR3 sequence reads: CASSLEGGQGVDNEQFF. The CDR3, as DNA: TGTGCCAGCAGCTTAGAGGGGGGACAGGGGGTAGACAATGAGCAGTTCTTC. The chain uses TRBV11-2 and TRBJ2-1; 11 bases align to TRBD1. From germline, CDR1 is SGHAT and CDR2 FQNNGV. The CDR3 extends over 17 amino acids. J gave up 5 bases and V 0 bases, and 6 bases lay outside the gene matches.

The rearrangement links TRBV30 to TRBJ1-1; 8 bases agree with TRBD1. The V and J ends lost 0 bases and 4 bases, in that order; junction bases with no gene match: 4. CDR1 is GTSNPN, CDR2 SVGIG, per germline (reference sequence). CDR3 length equals 14 residues. This CDR3 is CAWSVGQATTEAFF. The CDR3 DNA is TGTGCCTGGAGTGTGGGACAGGCGACCACTGAAGCTTTCTTT.

The genes are TRBV7-2 and TRBJ2-7; the D gene is possibly TRBD1 (5 bases). Trimming cost V 1 base and J 5 bases, with 12 bases left between them. The CDR3 consists of 14 residues. Germline CDR1 and CDR2: SGHTA and FQGNSA. The CDR3 DNA is TGTGCCAGCAGCTTAGACCCCCTCAGGGACGAGCAGTACTTC. Translating it yields CASSLDPLRDEQYF.

This chain joins TRBV27 and TRBJ1-2, with 11 bases matching TRBD1. This CDR3 has 17 residues. From germline, CDR1 is MNHEY and CDR2 SMNVEV (reference sequence). V shed 6 bases and J 0 bases; nucleotides not matched to a gene: 9. CDR3 sequence: CASRSGTGGTTNYGYTF. CDR3 in DNA: TGTGCCAGCAGGTCCGGGACAGGGGGGACTACTAACTATGGCTACACCTTC.

The V call is TRBV2, the J call TRBJ1-5; D not certain. V lost 0 bases to trimming and J lost 6 bases, with 12 bases between them. The germline V gene has CDR1 SNHLY and CDR2 FYNNEI. CDR3 length equals 15 residues. CDR3: CASSEAGAEIQPQHF. The DNA for the CDR3 is TGTGCCAGCAGTGAAGCAGGAGCGGAGATTCAGCCCCAGCATTTT.

The CDR3 sequence is CASSEYEGVRGYTF. The CDR3 bases are TGTGCCAGCAGTGAATACGAGGGGGTGAGAGGCTACACCTTC. This chain joins TRBV25-1 and TRBJ1-2, with D perhaps TRBD1 (6 bases). This CDR3 is built from 14 residues. Germline V gene sequence: CDR1 MGHDK, CDR2 SYGVNS. V lost 0 bases, J lost 8 bases, and 13 bases lay in between.

V is TRBV7-2 and J is TRBJ2-3; no clear D gene. Germline V gene sequence: CDR1 SGHTA, CDR2 FQGNSA. The CDR3 sequence is 11 residues long. CDR3 in DNA: TGTGCTATCAGGATCACAGATACGCAGTATTTT. This gives the protein CAIRITDTQYF.

The chain carries TRBV27 and TRBJ1-5; TRBD1 aligns across 8 bases. CDR1 MNHEY and CDR2 SMNVEV come from the germline V gene (reference sequence). CDR3 size: 17 residues. V lost 3 bases, J lost 1 base, and 8 bases stayed unmatched. CDR3 coding DNA: TGTGCCAGCAGTTTCCGACAGGGGCCTAGGAGCAATCAGCCCCAGCATTTT. This encodes CASSFRQGPRSNQPQHF.

This chain joins TRBV19 and TRBJ2-6, with 7 nucleotides matching TRBD1. CDR3 length equals 15 residues. V was pared by 7 bases and J by 4 bases, with 7 bases of the junction left unmatched. The germline V gene has CDR1 LNHDA and CDR2 SQIVND (reference sequence). In DNA form, the CDR3 reads TGTGCCAGTACCTACAGGGGTTACGGGGCCAACGTCCTGACTTTC. Translation: CASTYRGYGANVLTF.

CDR3 in amino acids: CASSLALETDTQYF. The CDR3 DNA reads as TGTGCCAGCAGCCTTGCGTTGGAGACAGATACGCAGTATTTT. This chain connects TRBV5-4 to TRBJ2-3; no clear D gene. This CDR3 has 14 residues. The V end was cut by 4 bases, the J end by 3 bases, with 12 bases between. Looked up from germline, CDR1 is SGHNT and CDR2 is YYREEE (reference sequence).

The V and J genes are TRBV2 and TRBJ2-1; TRBD1 agrees at 9 bases. The J segment lost 5 bases and the V segment lost 6 bases, leaving 8 bases of the junction unmatched. This CDR3 spans 15 amino acids. Germline assignment: CDR1 SNHLY and CDR2 FYNNEI. In nucleotides, the CDR3 is TGTGCCAGCAGGGGACAGGGATGGGGCCACAATGAGCAGTTCTTC. Protein: CASRGQGWGHNEQFF.

The rearrangement uses TRBV11-1 and TRBJ2-3; 12 nucleotides match TRBD2. J was trimmed by 1 base and V by 5 bases; bases with no gene match: 1. CDR1 and CDR2 from the germline V gene are SGHAT and FQDESV (reference sequence). This CDR3 spans 15 amino acids. CDR3 sequence (DNA): TGTGCCAGCAGCCGACTAGCGGGAGGCACAGATACGCAGTATTTT. The encoded protein is CASSRLAGGTDTQYF.

The chain employs TRBV7-2 and TRBJ1-5; 9 nucleotides line up with TRBD1. Germline V gene sequence: CDR1 SGHTA, CDR2 FQGNSA. V lost 5 bases and J lost 7; bases outside the gene matches: 9. The CDR3 is 15 amino acids. DNA for the CDR3: TGTGCCAGCAGCCTTACACAGGGGGCTCGGCAGCCCCAGCATTTT. Its protein is CASSLTQGARQPQHF.

The genes are TRBV7-2 and TRBJ2-1; 7 bases are shared with TRBD2. CDR1 is SGHTA, CDR2 FQGNSA, per germline. The CDR3 is 16 amino acids. V gave up 5 bases and J gave up 5 bases; unmatched junction bases: 12. The CDR3 spells CASSPRGGGRDNEQFF. CDR3 bases: TGTGCCAGCAGCCCCCGAGGTGGGGGGAGGGACAATGAGCAGTTCTTC.

This chain joins TRBV19 and TRBJ2-1; 8 bases are a match to TRBD1. CDR1 LNHDA and CDR2 SQIVND come from the germline V gene (reference sequence). V was pared by 7 bases and J by 7 bases, with 9 bases of the junction left unmatched. This CDR3 spans 14 amino acids. The CDR3 is CASMKMTGVNEQFF. The CDR3 DNA follows: TGTGCCAGTATGAAAATGACAGGGGTGAATGAGCAGTTCTTC.

J is TRBJ2-3 and V is TRBV30, with a weak D call TRBD1 (5 bases). Trimming pared 0 bases from V and 1 base from J, leaving 8 bases between. The CDR3 has 14 residues. CDR1 and CDR2 from the germline V gene are GTSNPN and SVGIG (reference sequence). DNA for the CDR3: TGTGCCTGGAGTGTATGGGGCGGCACAGATACGCAGTATTTT. Protein product: CAWSVWGGTDTQYF.

The rearrangement links TRBV10-3 to TRBJ1-2; D remains unclear. V was pared by 6 bases and J by 7 bases, with 12 bases between. Germline CDR1 ENHRY, CDR2 SYGVKD. This CDR3 has 12 residues. The CDR3 DNA sequence: TGTGCCATCAGATTCCTAGGGAGTGGCTACACCTTC. Protein product: CAIRFLGSGYTF.

The V gene is TRBV9, the J gene TRBJ2-1; 9 nucleotides line up with TRBD1. V shed 7 bases, J shed 6 bases, and the junction held 8 bases outside the gene matches. Per the germline V gene, CDR1 is SGDLS and CDR2 is YYNGEE. The CDR3 is 14 amino acids. The CDR3 loop reads CASGRGTGFNEQFF. CDR3 coding DNA: TGTGCCAGCGGGAGGGGGACAGGGTTCAATGAGCAGTTCTTC.

The V call is TRBV27, the J call TRBJ2-7; D remains unclear. There are 13 residues in the CDR3. Germline V gene sequence: CDR1 MNHEY, CDR2 SMNVEV (reference sequence). V was clipped by 2 bases and J by 0 bases, with 5 bases between them. CDR3 sequence (DNA): TGTGCCAGCAGTTTAACAGTCTCCTACGAGCAGTACTTC. It specifies CASSLTVSYEQYF.

This clone was detected many times. The chain carries TRBV11-3 and TRBJ2-1; D is unresolved. V was clipped by 1 base and J by 6 bases, with 10 bases between them. Germline V gene sequence: CDR1 SGHNT, CDR2 YENEEA. CDR3 size: 14 residues. The CDR3 sequence: CASSLGPITNEQFF. The CDR3 DNA reads TGTGCCAGCAGCTTAGGGCCGATTACCAATGAGCAGTTCTTC. The whole variable domain, remainder taken from reference TRBV11-3 and TRBJ2-1, is EAGVVQSPRYKIIEKKQPVAFWCNPISGHNTLYWYLQNLGQGPELLIRYENEEAVDDSQLPKDRFSAERLKGVDSTLKIQPAELGDSAVYLCASSLGPITNEQFFGPGTRLTVL.

The rearrangement joins TRBV6-4 to TRBJ1-1; TRBD1 is a possible D gene (6 bases). There are 13 residues in the CDR3. Germline V lookup: CDR1 MRHNA, CDR2 SNTAGT. The V end lost 3 bases, the J end lost 5 bases, and 10 bases lay between the germline ends. The CDR3 sequence: CASSDVGGTEAFF. As DNA, the CDR3 is TGTGCCAGCAGTGATGTAGGGGGAACTGAAGCTTTCTTT.

The chain combines TRBV2 with TRBJ2-1, with 12 positions matching TRBD2. The germline V gene encodes CDR1 SNHLY and CDR2 FYNNEI. CDR3 length: 13 residues. The V gene end was trimmed by 6 bases and the J gene end by 10 bases; junction bases not matched to a gene: 4. The CDR3 sequence: CASSSGTSGEQFF. The DNA of the CDR3 is TGTGCCAGCAGCTCGGGGACTAGCGGGGAGCAGTTCTTC.